The 21 T cell receptor beta chains given below trace back to one sample, sequenced in a study of blood T cell repertoires in COVID-19. The protocol was immunoSEQ multiplex PCR, while the TCRdb copy is restricted to in-frame clones and leaves out a portion. This sample has over 250,000 clones; roughly 86% occur once, and the top ten carry about 2.7%. The sequenced sample consisted of PBMCs or T cells enriched from blood (not recorded which). These receptors came from a woman younger than 35 who had recovered from COVID-19.

The chain links TRBV12-5 to TRBJ1-2; D is possibly TRBD1 (6 bases). V shed 1 base and J shed 3 bases, with 9 bases lying between them. The length of the CDR3 is 14 residues. Germline V gene data show CDR1 as LGHNT and CDR2 as FRNRAP. The CDR3 loop is CASGLEGGYYGYTF. The CDR3 nucleotides are TGTGCTAGTGGTTTGGAGGGGGGGTACTATGGCTACACCTTC.

The rearrangement uses TRBV13 and TRBJ1-5; D is perhaps TRBD1 (5 bases). V shed 4 bases and J shed 3 bases, with 10 bases lying between them. CDR3 length: 14 residues. Germline V lookup: CDR1 PRHDT, CDR2 FYEKMQ (reference sequence). The CDR3 region has the DNA TGTGCCAGCAGCTCGGGGGGTGACAATCAGCCCCAGCATTTT. Protein product: CASSSGGDNQPQHF. Full variable domain (outside the CDR3, taken from reference TRBV13 and TRBJ1-5): AAGVIQSPRHLIKEKRETATLKCYPIPRHDTVYWYQQGPGQDPQFLISFYEKMQSDKGSIPDRFSAQQFSDYHSELNMSSLELGDSALYFCASSSGGDNQPQHFGDGTRLSIL.

This clone was seen just once. This chain connects TRBV27 to TRBJ2-1; TRBD2 aligns across 12 bases. This CDR3 is 19 amino acids long. The J segment lost 4 bases and the V segment lost 8 bases, leaving 18 bases of the junction unmatched. The germline gives CDR1 MNHEY, CDR2 SMNVEV (reference sequence). CDR3 sequence: CASQTPPSGGAVMYNEQFF. CDR3 bases: TGTGCCAGCCAAACCCCTCCTAGCGGGGGGGCCGTTATGTACAATGAGCAGTTCTTC.

V gene TRBV19 combines with J gene TRBJ1-2, with 7 bases lining up with TRBD1. This CDR3 spans 15 amino acids. Germline CDR1 is LNHDA and CDR2 is SQIVND (reference sequence). The ends lost 3 bases at V and 4 bases at J; junction bases unmatched: 8. The CDR3 region has the DNA TGTGCCAGTAGTATTGACAGGGAATCGGGCTATGGCTACACCTTC. Its translation: CASSIDRESGYGYTF.

This clone came up once. Different DNA sequences within this sample yield the same CDR3. The CDR3 region is CASSVLADSYNEQFF. The CDR3 DNA is TGTGCCAGCAGCGTCCTAGCGGACTCCTACAATGAGCAGTTCTTC. This rearrangement joins TRBV9 to TRBJ2-1; 7 bases are a match to TRBD2. The V gene end was trimmed by 2 bases and the J gene end by 0 bases; junction bases not matched to a gene: 2. The length of the CDR3 is 15 residues. Germline CDR1 reads SGDLS; CDR2 reads YYNGEE.

The rearrangement uses TRBV19 and TRBJ2-7, with D tentatively TRBD2 (6 bases). The CDR3 covers 13 residues. V was clipped by 4 bases and J by 7 bases, with 14 bases between them. CDR1 is LNHDA and CDR2 is SQIVND in the germline V gene (reference sequence). The CDR3 reads CASSTGRAGEQYF. Written as DNA, the CDR3 is TGTGCCAGTAGTACCGGGCGGGCGGGGGAGCAGTACTTC.

This chain joins TRBV5-4 and TRBJ1-6; no firm D call. Trimming took 5 bases from V and 10 from J, leaving 19 bases between them. The CDR3 runs 15 residues. Germline V gene data show CDR1 as SGHNT and CDR2 as YYREEE (reference sequence). CDR3: CASRVDPEEVSPLHF. Written as DNA, the CDR3 is TGTGCCAGCAGGGTAGACCCTGAAGAGGTCTCACCCCTCCACTTT.

The chain has TRBV3-1 (or the pseudogene TRBV3-2) and TRBJ2-7, with 9 bases fitting TRBD2. The V and J ends lost 3 bases and 6 bases, in that order; junction bases with no gene match: 9. CDR1 LGHDT and CDR2 YNNKEL come from the germline V gene (reference sequence). This CDR3 has 15 amino acids. As DNA, the CDR3 is TGTGCCAGCAGCCAGTTGGGCGGGAGGGCCCTCGAGCAGTACTTC. Translation gives CASSQLGGRALEQYF.

The chain uses TRBV30 and TRBJ1-6, with D perhaps TRBD1 (5 bases). CDR3 length equals 17 residues. Per germline, CDR1 GTSNPN and CDR2 SVGIG (reference sequence). V was cut by 3 bases and J by 0 bases, with 15 bases left in between. The CDR3 sequence is CAWRPGLLSSYNSPLHF. The CDR3 coding sequence is TGTGCCTGGAGGCCGGGACTCCTGAGCTCCTATAATTCACCCCTCCACTTT.

The count of this clone is one. The V gene is TRBV15, the J gene TRBJ1-6; D is undetermined. The CDR3 contains 14 residues. CDR1 is LNHNV and CDR2 is YYDKDF in the germline V gene (reference sequence). Trimming took 5 bases from V and 7 from J, leaving 12 bases between them. CDR3 loop: CATSADLANSPLHF. The CDR3 nucleotides read TGTGCCACCAGCGCAGATCTTGCCAATTCACCCCTCCACTTT.

The genes are TRBV24-1 and TRBJ1-4; tentatively, D is TRBD1 (5 bases). The CDR3 has 16 residues. Germline V gives CDR1 KGHDR, CDR2 SFDVKD. Trimming stripped 1 base from V and 11 bases from J, with 19 bases between. The CDR3 spells CATSDFLGRENGKLFF. The CDR3 nucleotides read TGTGCCACCAGTGATTTCTTGGGACGGGAGAACGGGAAACTGTTTTTT.

The V gene is TRBV6-2 or TRBV6-3, the J gene TRBJ2-3, with 12 bases matching TRBD2. Germline values: CDR1 MNHEY, CDR2 SVGEGT. With 0 bases clipped from V and 6 bases from J, the junction kept 7 bases outside the gene matches. This CDR3 comprises 17 residues. The CDR3 region is CASSYSPSGGADDTQYF. In nucleotides, the CDR3 is TGTGCCAGCAGTTACTCGCCTAGCGGGGGGGCCGACGATACGCAGTATTTT.

The chain combines TRBV7-2 with TRBJ2-1, with TRBD2 matching 9 bases. Looked up from germline, CDR1 is SGHTA and CDR2 is FQGNSA. Unmatched junction bases numbered 11, after V lost 2 bases and J lost 0 bases. The CDR3 totals 19 residues. CDR3 residues: CASSLRAAGGQSSYNEQFF. Written as DNA, the CDR3 is TGTGCCAGCAGCTTACGAGCAGCGGGAGGACAAAGCTCCTACAATGAGCAGTTCTTC.

The chain employs TRBV5-4 and TRBJ2-7, with D maybe TRBD2 (5 bases). The V end lost 4 bases, the J end lost 7 bases, and 15 bases lay between the germline ends. The CDR3 totals 13 residues. Germline lookup yields CDR1 SGHNT and CDR2 YYREEE (reference sequence). The CDR3 DNA follows: TGTGCCAGCAGCGAAGGACTGCCTGGGGAGCAGTACTTC. It codes for CASSEGLPGEQYF.

The sample holds one count of this clone. The rearrangement uses TRBV10-3 and TRBJ2-5, with D perhaps TRBD1 (5 bases). This CDR3 region has 18 residues. Germline-derived CDR1 and CDR2 are ENHRY and SYGVKD. Trimming stripped 2 bases from V and 3 bases from J, with 22 bases between. The CDR3 sequence is CAISEPFFGDRVEETQYF. The CDR3 DNA follows: TGTGCCATCAGTGAGCCGTTTTTTGGTGACAGAGTAGAAGAGACCCAGTACTTC.

This sequence joins TRBV24-1 and TRBJ2-5, with TRBD2 matching 7 bases. Germline V gene data show CDR1 as KGHDR and CDR2 as SFDVKD. This CDR3 contains 15 residues. With V trimmed by 2 bases and J by 3 bases, 5 bases remained unmatched. CDR3 sequence (DNA): TGTGCCACCAGTGATTCAGTGGCGGGAGAAGAGACCCAGTACTTC. It is translated as CATSDSVAGEETQYF.

The chain combines TRBV28 with TRBJ1-1; TRBD1 aligns across 7 bases. From germline, CDR1 is MDHEN and CDR2 SYDVKM. The CDR3 consists of 14 residues. Losses at the gene ends were 7 bases for V and 4 bases for J; bases not matched to a gene: 9. The CDR3 DNA follows: TGTGCCAGCACGATGACAGGGTTGCCCACTGAAGCTTTCTTT. Translating gives CASTMTGLPTEAFF.

Turning to this clone: The sample contains more than one DNA sequence encoding this CDR3. This chain joins TRBV30 and TRBJ2-1; 8 bases agree with TRBD2. Germline CDR1 GTSNPN, CDR2 SVGIG (reference sequence). The CDR3 has 14 residues. V dropped 0 bases and J dropped 3; count of bases not matched to a gene: 1. In nucleotides, the CDR3 is TGTGCCTGGAGTGTACTAGCGGACTACAATGAGCAGTTCTTC. Translated: CAWSVLADYNEQFF.

On this clone: A read error may account for a junction end that differs from germline. The gene calls are TRBV18 and TRBJ2-7; 14 nucleotides line up with TRBD2. This CDR3 is built from 16 residues. Germline CDR1 reads KGHSH; CDR2 reads LQKENI. CDR3 protein: CASSPVPGTSGSHVSF. In nucleotides, the CDR3 is TGTGCCAGCTCACCTGTTCCAGGGACTAGCGGGAGTCATGTTTCATTC.

The chain recombines TRBV27 with TRBJ2-6, with D possibly matching TRBD2 (5 bases). The CDR3 extends over 15 amino acids. V lost 5 bases and J 4 bases, leaving 12 bases between the germline ends. Germline CDR1 is MNHEY and CDR2 is SMNVEV (reference sequence). The CDR3 DNA is TGTGCCAGCAGTGAGAGGGCGCCAGGGGCCAACGTCCTGACTTTC. Translating it yields CASSERAPGANVLTF.

This sequence joins TRBV7-8 and TRBJ1-2, with D perhaps matching TRBD1 (5 bases). The V and J ends lost 1 base and 3 bases respectively, with 15 bases between them. The length of the CDR3 is 16 residues. Looked up from germline, CDR1 is SGHVS and CDR2 is FQNEAQ. The CDR3 is CASSLVAGFLDYGYTF. As DNA, the CDR3 is TGTGCCAGCAGCTTAGTTGCAGGGTTTCTGGACTATGGCTACACCTTC.